There are many counts of the clone carrying this TCR beta chain. During its preparation, the TCRbeta library received unique molecular identifiers. MiXCR, applied by TCRdb to the PCR reads, yields one record per CDR3 protein. The table shows more than 200,000 distinct CDR3 sequences, with about 8.8% occurring only once. V dropped 3 bases and J dropped 7 bases, with 16 bases sitting between them. This CDR3 has 14 residues. From germline, CDR1 is DFQATT and CDR2 SNEGSKA (reference sequence). The data were taken from a study of T-cell reconstitution after alpha-beta-depleted transplantation in children. V usage is TRBV20-1 and J usage is TRBJ2-1, with a possible D match to TRBD2 (6 bases). The sequence came from a human donor who donated a stem cell graft to a child with SCID. The source material was PBMCs from the stem cell graft donor, sampled from the stem cell graft. CDR3 sequence (DNA): TGCAGTGCTAGGCGACTAGGACCCGGGAATGAGCAGTTCTTC. It is translated as CSARRLGPGNEQFF.